A selection of T cell receptor beta chains follows, all from one sample in a study of cytomegalovirus exposure and HLA in healthy donors. Measured with immunoSEQ multiplex PCR; TCRdb has only the in-frame clones, and not every one. In the table there are roughly 190,000 clones, about 87% of which are singletons. Sequenced: PBMCs. The receptors come from a man aged 30-40 years in good health and CMV-seronegative. Each CDR3 is given with its conserved first and last residue. The order of the fields is CDR3 DNA, CDR3 protein, J gene, clone size, D gene, V gene. A D gene is named only where the DNA matches it firmly. For some rows the clone size is stated as once, few or many, or as a class when expanded; others skip it.

DNA: TGTGCCAGCAGCGTAGCTTCAGGGGGCAACTTCTATGGCTACACCTTC; CDR3: CASSVASGGNFYGYTF; J: TRBJ1-2; size: NA; D: TRBD1; V: TRBV9
DNA: TGTGCCAGCAGCCCTCGGGACAGGGGACACGAGCAGTACTTC; CDR3: CASSPRDRGHEQYF; J: TRBJ2-7; size: NA; D: TRBD1; V: TRBV7-6
DNA: TGTGCCAGCTTCCGGACTAGCCTTTCTTCTGGCGATGAGCAGTTCTTC; CDR3: CASFRTSLSSGDEQFF; J: TRBJ2-1; size: NA; D: TRBD2; V: TRBV2
DNA: TGTGCCAGCAAGCATATGACAGGGCCCCAGCATTTT; CDR3: CASKHMTGPQHF; J: TRBJ1-5; size: NA; D: NA; V: TRBV6-5
DNA: TGTGCCAGCAGCCTTACCTACGAGCAGTACTTC; CDR3: CASSLTYEQYF; J: TRBJ2-7; size: NA; D: NA; V: TRBV7-9
DNA: TGTGCCAGCAGCGCGGGGACAGGGGGGAAGCCCCAGCATTTT; CDR3: CASSAGTGGKPQHF; J: TRBJ1-5; size: NA; D: TRBD1; V: TRBV9
DNA: TGTGCCAGCAGCCCCCGGTGGGGCCCTGGAAACACCATATATTTT; CDR3: CASSPRWGPGNTIYF; J: TRBJ1-3; size: NA; D: NA; V: TRBV14
DNA: TGCAGCGTTGAGGCCCAGGGTACTGAAGCTTTCTTT; CDR3: CSVEAQGTEAFF; J: TRBJ1-1; size: NA; D: NA; V: TRBV29-1
DNA: TGTGCCAGCAGCTCAAGAGGTAGTCGGGACACCATATATTTT; CDR3: CASSSRGSRDTIYF; J: TRBJ1-3; size: NA; D: NA; V: TRBV7-6
DNA: TGTGCCAGTAGTTCGGACAGGTACTCTGGAAACACCATATATTTT; CDR3: CASSSDRYSGNTIYF; J: TRBJ1-3; size: NA; D: TRBD1; V: TRBV19
DNA: TGTGCCAGCAGTTACAGGGGCCACGGAAACACCATATATTTT; CDR3: CASSYRGHGNTIYF; J: TRBJ1-3; size: NA; D: NA; V: TRBV6-5
DNA: TGTGCCAGCAGCCTATCCCGGACTAGCGGGCCGGGGGATACGCAGTATTTT; CDR3: CASSLSRTSGPGDTQYF; J: TRBJ2-3; size: few; D: TRBD2; V: TRBV5-4
DNA: TGTGCCAGCAGCGGGGATGACAATCAGCCCCAGCATTTT; CDR3: CASSGDDNQPQHF; J: TRBJ1-5; size: NA; D: NA; V: TRBV28
DNA: TGTGCCAGTAGTCGGGCGGCACAAAAGACTATGTTGGATGAGCAGTTCTTC; CDR3: CASSRAAQKTMLDEQFF; J: TRBJ2-1; size: NA; D: NA; V: TRBV19
DNA: TGTGCCAGTAGTATAGGACAGGGGTTTGAAGCTTTCTTT; CDR3: CASSIGQGFEAFF; J: TRBJ1-1; size: NA; D: TRBD1; V: TRBV19
DNA: TGTGCCAGCAGCTTAGCAACGGACGGGGATCAGCCCCAGCATTTT; CDR3: CASSLATDGDQPQHF; J: TRBJ1-5; size: few; D: NA; V: TRBV7-6
DNA: TGTGCCAGTAGTACCGAAACCGGGACAGGATTTAATCAGCCCCAGCATTTT; CDR3: CASSTETGTGFNQPQHF; J: TRBJ1-5; size: NA; D: TRBD1; V: TRBV19